This passage covers 30 T cell receptor beta chains from one sample sequenced in a study of beta chain features in type 1 diabetes. Reverse transcribing all isolated RNA meant expressed TCRB transcripts were sequenced. TCRdb's table, derived via immunoSEQ multiplex PCR, lists solely in-frame clones and lacks some. The repertoire includes about 410,000 clones, roughly 13% of them detected once, and approximately 0.035% sits in the top ten. The sequencing sample was made of naive CD4+ T cells from blood. The receptors come from a man between 25 and 39 years old in good health.

This rearrangement joins TRBV9 to TRBJ2-7; D gene uncertain. Trimming removed 0 bases at V and 2 bases at J, with 6 bases between. This CDR3 spans 13 amino acids. Germline CDR1 SGDLS, CDR2 YYNGEE. CDR3 amino acids: CASSVGLTYEQYF. The CDR3 DNA follows: TGTGCCAGCAGCGTAGGCCTAACCTACGAGCAGTACTTC.

This chain connects TRBV7-9 to TRBJ1-3; 7 positions agree with TRBD1. CDR3 length: 16 residues. V was pared by 4 bases and J by 0 bases, with 6 bases of the junction left unmatched. Germline CDR1 is SEHNR and CDR2 is FQNEAQ (reference sequence). CDR3 nucleotide sequence: TGTGCCAGCAGCTCCGGACAGGCGTACTCTGGAAACACCATATATTTT. Amino acid sequence: CASSSGQAYSGNTIYF.

The rearrangement uses TRBV4-3 and TRBJ2-3; 7 nucleotides match TRBD2. Germline CDR1 is LGHNA and CDR2 is YSLEER. The CDR3 sequence is 16 residues long. With 6 bases clipped from V and 2 bases from J, the junction kept 11 bases outside the gene matches. For the CDR3, the DNA is TGCGCCAGCAGTCTCATTGCGGGGGTGCCCACAGATACGCAGTATTTT. Amino acids: CASSLIAGVPTDTQYF.

V is TRBV5-6 and J is TRBJ2-3; 15 bases fit TRBD2. CDR3 size: 17 residues. Germline CDR1 and CDR2: SGHDT and YYEEEE. With 4 bases clipped from V and 4 bases from J, the junction kept 7 bases outside the gene matches. CDR3 loop: CASSPTGLAGGSDTQYF. DNA of the CDR3: TGTGCCAGCAGCCCCACGGGACTAGCGGGAGGCTCAGATACGCAGTATTTT.

The chain couples TRBV4-1 to TRBJ2-7; no definite D call. The CDR3 covers 14 residues. V was clipped by 1 base and J by 3 bases, with 10 bases between them. Per germline, CDR1 MGHRA and CDR2 YSYEKL. The CDR3 reads CASSQGLLSYEQYF. As DNA, the CDR3 is TGCGCCAGCAGCCAAGGTCTTCTAAGCTACGAGCAGTACTTC.

This clone turned up a few times. V and J are TRBV29-1 and TRBJ2-1; D not resolved. The V and J ends lost 2 bases and 10 bases respectively, with 12 bases between them. The CDR3 sequence is 12 residues long. Germline V lookup: CDR1 SQVTM, CDR2 ANQGSEA. The CDR3 sequence: CSVESQGNEQFF. Written as DNA, the CDR3 is TGCAGCGTTGAAAGTCAAGGGAACGAGCAGTTCTTC.

This clone was observed a single time. The sample carries other DNA sequences with the same CDR3. The chain couples TRBV18 to TRBJ2-3, with D uncertain. This CDR3 comprises 12 residues. The V end was cut by 1 base, the J end by 5 bases, with 4 bases between. CDR1 and CDR2 from the germline V gene are KGHSH and LQKENI. CDR3 DNA sequence: TGTGCCAGCTCACCACTAGGAGATACGCAGTATTTT. It codes for CASSPLGDTQYF. Full variable domain (missing parts from reference TRBV18 and TRBJ2-3): NAGVMQNPRHLVRRRGQEARLRCSPMKGHSHVYWYRQLPEEGLKFMVYLQKENIIDESGMPKERFSAEFPKEGPSILRIQQVVRGDSAAYFCASSPLGDTQYFGPGTRLTVL.

The chain employs TRBV4-3 and TRBJ2-1; 14 nucleotides align to TRBD2. Germline lookup yields CDR1 LGHNA and CDR2 YSLEER. CDR3 size: 16 residues. The trim removed 6 bases at V and 9 bases at J, leaving 10 bases unmatched. CDR3 bases: TGCGCCAGCAGTACCGTGATGGGACTAGCGGGAGTTGAGCAGTTCTTC. It translates to CASSTVMGLAGVEQFF.

This rearrangement joins TRBV15 to TRBJ2-7; 9 bases agree with TRBD1. Germline trimming cut 1 base from V and 4 bases from J; bases unmatched to any gene: 8. Germline V gives CDR1 LNHNV, CDR2 YYDKDF (reference sequence). CDR3 size: 16 residues. This CDR3 reads CATSRGDFGTGYEQYV. For the CDR3, the DNA is TGTGCCACCAGCAGAGGAGATTTCGGGACAGGGTACGAGCAGTACGTC.

As for this clone: In the same sample, other DNA sequences code for this CDR3. The chain has TRBV30 and TRBJ2-1, with 8 bases aligning to TRBD2. Germline lookup yields CDR1 GTSNPN and CDR2 SVGIG (reference sequence). The trim removed 3 bases at V and 3 bases at J, leaving 4 bases unmatched. There are 14 residues in the CDR3. The CDR3 here is CAWRGGRSYNEQFF. Written as DNA, the CDR3 is TGTGCCTGGAGGGGCGGGAGGAGCTACAATGAGCAGTTCTTC.

This clone was observed a handful of times. The chain links TRBV30 to TRBJ1-2, with a tentative D call TRBD1 (6 bases). The CDR3 has 13 amino acids. CDR1 GTSNPN and CDR2 SVGIG come from the germline V gene (reference sequence). V was clipped by 1 base and J by 7 bases, with 13 bases between them. The CDR3 DNA sequence: TGTGCCTGGAGTGAGGGGGTATTTGGTGGCTACACCTTC. Translating gives CAWSEGVFGGYTF.

V gene TRBV20-1 combines with J gene TRBJ1-2; 8 bases are shared with TRBD1. The CDR3 contains 11 residues. CDR1 DFQATT and CDR2 SNEGSKA come from the germline V gene (reference sequence). V shed 6 bases and J 8 bases; nucleotides not matched to a gene: 5. The CDR3 sequence is CSAPQGAGYTF. DNA for the CDR3: TGCAGTGCACCGCAGGGGGCGGGCTACACCTTC.

This clone was observed a handful of times. Within the sample, other DNA sequences also encode this same CDR3. J is TRBJ2-5 and V is TRBV13; TRBD2 aligns across 8 bases. Trimming removed 1 base from V and 5 bases from J; junction bases left unmatched: 0. The CDR3 sequence is 13 residues long. From germline, CDR1 is PRHDT and CDR2 FYEKMQ (reference sequence). CDR3 sequence: CASSLAGGETQYF. In nucleotides, the CDR3 is TGTGCCAGCAGCTTAGCGGGAGGGGAGACCCAGTACTTC.

The gene calls are TRBV6-5 and TRBJ1-2; D is unclear. The CDR3 runs to 13 residues. The germline V gene encodes CDR1 MNHEY and CDR2 SVGAGI. The ends were cut back, 8 bases at V and 4 bases at J, with 14 bases in the middle. The chain's CDR3 is CASSRVVGYGYTF. The DNA for the CDR3 is TGTGCCAGCTCTCGGGTTGTCGGCTATGGCTACACCTTC.

This rearrangement joins TRBV2 to TRBJ1-4; tentative D call: TRBD1 (5 bases). The germline gives CDR1 SNHLY, CDR2 FYNNEI. V was shortened by 1 base and J by 8 bases, with 11 bases between the two germline ends. The CDR3 is 14 amino acids. CDR3 in amino acids: CASSEGRVGEKLFF. The CDR3 DNA follows: TGTGCCAGCAGTGAAGGCAGGGTAGGAGAAAAACTGTTTTTT.

The gene calls are TRBV12-2 and TRBJ2-7; the table's D gene call, TRBD2, was not cross checked with the DNA. TRBV12-2 is deemed a pseudogene. The CDR3 loop spans 15 amino acids. CDR3 amino acids: CASRFQTSGSYEQYV. CDR3 nucleotide sequence: TGTGCAAGTCGCTTCCAGACTAGCGGGAGCTACGAGCAGTACGTC.

This clone was found a few times. The chain has TRBV7-9 and TRBJ1-1; TRBD1 is a possible D gene (5 bases). The CDR3 is made up of 12 amino acids. Trimming left V 6 bases short and J 6 bases short, with 11 bases between. Germline V gives CDR1 SEHNR, CDR2 FQNEAQ (reference sequence). CDR3 sequence: CASRREGAEAFF. DNA of the CDR3: TGTGCCAGCAGGAGGGAAGGGGCTGAAGCTTTCTTT.

The rearrangement joins TRBV4-1 to TRBJ2-1; the match to TRBD2 covers 12 bases. Germline assignment: CDR1 MGHRA and CDR2 YSYEKL. The CDR3 loop spans 16 amino acids. V lost 2 bases and J lost 4; bases outside the gene matches: 3. The CDR3 spells CASSQQLAGGYNEQFF. As DNA, the CDR3 is TGCGCCAGCAGCCAACAACTAGCGGGGGGTTACAATGAGCAGTTCTTC.

J is TRBJ2-1 and V is TRBV29-1; D uncertain. This CDR3 spans 13 amino acids. Trimming left V 3 bases short and J 9 bases short, with 15 bases between. Germline CDR1 reads SQVTM; CDR2 reads ANQGSEA. CDR3 bases: TGCAGCGTTGAGCGTTCTGGGGTGGTTGAGCAGTTCTTC. It is translated as CSVERSGVVEQFF.

The chain recombines TRBV6-5 with TRBJ2-3, with D unclear. This CDR3 is 12 amino acids long. Germline CDR1 and CDR2: MNHEY and SVGAGI. The ends were cut back, 5 bases at V and 4 bases at J, with 7 bases in the middle. CDR3 sequence reads: CASSTSADTQYF. The CDR3 DNA is TGTGCCAGCAGTACCTCCGCAGATACGCAGTATTTT.

This clone was counted only a few times. V gene TRBV7-6 combines with J gene TRBJ2-3; 10 positions match TRBD2. The trim removed 4 bases at V and 1 base at J, leaving 5 bases unmatched. CDR3 length: 16 amino acids. Germline lookup yields CDR1 SGHVS and CDR2 FNYEAQ. The CDR3 sequence is CASSSAGTSGTDTQYF. In DNA form, the CDR3 reads TGTGCCAGCAGCTCAGCCGGGACTAGCGGCACAGATACGCAGTATTTT. Based on the CDR3 plus reference TRBV7-6 and TRBJ2-3, the full variable domain is GAGVSQSPRYKVTKRGQDVALRCDPISGHVSLYWYRQALGQGPEFLTYFNYEAQQDKSGLPNDRFSAERPEGSISTLTIQRTEQRDSAMYRCASSSAGTSGTDTQYFGPGTRLTVL.

This chain uses TRBV6-6 with TRBJ2-7; 7 bases fit TRBD1. CDR3 length: 14 residues. In germline, CDR1 is MNHNY, CDR2 SVGAGI (reference sequence). V gave up 5 bases and J gave up 2 bases; unmatched junction bases: 6. The CDR3 loop is CASSPDRSAYEQYF. CDR3 bases: TGTGCCAGCAGTCCGGACAGGTCCGCCTACGAGCAGTACTTC.

This chain links TRBV4-3 with TRBJ2-3; TRBD1 agrees at 7 bases. The CDR3 covers 16 residues. J lost 3 bases, V lost 0 bases, and 6 bases had no gene match. Germline loops: CDR1 LGHNA, CDR2 YSLEER. The CDR3 nucleotides read TGCGCCAGCAGCCAAGAATACAGGGGAAGTACAGATACGCAGTATTTT. This encodes CASSQEYRGSTDTQYF.

This clone was recorded a few times. CDR3 loop: CAISEFFGSSSGANVLTF. The CDR3 DNA reads as TGTGCCATCAGTGAATTTTTCGGATCGAGCTCTGGGGCCAACGTCCTGACTTTC. This chain joins TRBV10-3 and TRBJ2-6; D call uncertain. Germline lookup yields CDR1 ENHRY and CDR2 SYGVKD. V was clipped by 3 bases and J by 0 bases, with 15 bases between them. There are 18 residues in the CDR3.

This clone has more than one count but fewer than ten. The rearrangement links TRBV9 to TRBJ1-3, with D perhaps matching TRBD1 (5 bases). The ends were cut back, 0 bases at V and 4 bases at J, with 14 bases in the middle. The CDR3 covers 16 residues. Per the germline V gene, CDR1 is SGDLS and CDR2 is YYNGEE. CDR3 nucleotides: TGTGCCAGCAGCGTAGACAGCAGGGCACAAGGAAACACCATATATTTT. Translating it yields CASSVDSRAQGNTIYF.

The V gene is TRBV4-3, the J gene TRBJ1-2; unclear D gene. This CDR3 comprises 13 residues. Between the trimmed V and J ends, which lost 2 bases and 1 base, there was a span of 5 bases. Germline values: CDR1 LGHNA, CDR2 YSLEER. As DNA, the CDR3 is TGCGCCAGCAGCCAAACAGATAACTATGGCTACACCTTC. It translates to CASSQTDNYGYTF.

This clone was picked up a small number of times. The chain uses TRBV4-3 and TRBJ2-1, with 7 bases matching TRBD2. The CDR3 runs 15 residues. Germline assignment: CDR1 LGHNA and CDR2 YSLEER. Losses at the gene ends were 1 base for V and 4 bases for J; bases not matched to a gene: 4. For the CDR3, the DNA is TGCGCCAGCAGCCAAGGCGGGGGAAGATACAATGAGCAGTTCTTC. It yields the protein CASSQGGGRYNEQFF.

The chain is built from TRBV27 and TRBJ2-1; 9 positions match TRBD2. This CDR3 is built from 15 residues. Germline V gene lookup returns CDR1 MNHEY and CDR2 SMNVEV (reference sequence). V shed 7 bases, J shed 4 bases, and the junction held 8 bases outside the gene matches. This CDR3 is CASTPSGVMYNEQFF. CDR3 sequence (DNA): TGTGCCAGCACCCCTAGCGGGGTGATGTACAATGAGCAGTTCTTC.

This chain joins TRBV6-4 and TRBJ2-3; D is unresolved. The V end lost 10 bases, the J end lost 6 bases, and 11 bases lay between the germline ends. This CDR3 is 11 amino acids long. Germline V gene sequence: CDR1 MRHNA, CDR2 SNTAGT. CDR3 DNA sequence: TGTGCCATCTCACGTGGGGATACGCAGTATTTT. Translating it yields CAISRGDTQYF.

A few counts support this clone. This chain uses TRBV29-1 with TRBJ2-1; 10 bases are a match to TRBD2. This CDR3 contains 20 residues. After removal of 0 bases from V and 4 bases from J, the junction contained 18 bases not matched to a gene. Germline lookup yields CDR1 SQVTM and CDR2 ANQGSEA. CDR3 sequence (DNA): TGCAGCGTTGAAGACCTCCGAGCGGGAGGGTTAAATACAGGTTACAATGAGCAGTTCTTC. Protein: CSVEDLRAGGLNTGYNEQFF.